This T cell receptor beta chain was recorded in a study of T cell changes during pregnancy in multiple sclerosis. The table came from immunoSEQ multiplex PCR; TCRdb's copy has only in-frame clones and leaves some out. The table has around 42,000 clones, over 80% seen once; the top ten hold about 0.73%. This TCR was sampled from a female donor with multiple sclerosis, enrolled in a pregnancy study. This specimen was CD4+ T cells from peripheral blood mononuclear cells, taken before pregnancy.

CDR3 residues: CAWSVFSGQETQYF. The CDR3 region has the DNA TGTGCCTGGAGTGTATTTAGCGGTCAAGAGACCCAGTACTTC. The genes are TRBV30 and TRBJ2-5, with D maybe TRBD2 (6 bases). The CDR3 loop spans 14 amino acids. Trimming left V 0 bases short and J 2 bases short, with 10 bases between. The germline gives CDR1 GTSNPN, CDR2 SVGIG (reference sequence).